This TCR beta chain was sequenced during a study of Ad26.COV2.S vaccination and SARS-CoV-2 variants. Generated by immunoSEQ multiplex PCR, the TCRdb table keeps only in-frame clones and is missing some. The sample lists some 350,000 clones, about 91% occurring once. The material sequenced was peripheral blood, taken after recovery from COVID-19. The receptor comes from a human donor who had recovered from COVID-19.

The CDR3 sequence is CASSSVIVYEQYF. As DNA, the CDR3 is TGTGCCAGCAGCTCAGTGATTGTCTACGAGCAGTACTTC. This chain joins TRBV11-2 and TRBJ2-7; D gene uncertain. The germline V and J ends were trimmed by 4 bases and 3 bases, with 10 bases remaining between them. This CDR3 is 13 amino acids long. The germline V gene has CDR1 SGHAT and CDR2 FQNNGV.